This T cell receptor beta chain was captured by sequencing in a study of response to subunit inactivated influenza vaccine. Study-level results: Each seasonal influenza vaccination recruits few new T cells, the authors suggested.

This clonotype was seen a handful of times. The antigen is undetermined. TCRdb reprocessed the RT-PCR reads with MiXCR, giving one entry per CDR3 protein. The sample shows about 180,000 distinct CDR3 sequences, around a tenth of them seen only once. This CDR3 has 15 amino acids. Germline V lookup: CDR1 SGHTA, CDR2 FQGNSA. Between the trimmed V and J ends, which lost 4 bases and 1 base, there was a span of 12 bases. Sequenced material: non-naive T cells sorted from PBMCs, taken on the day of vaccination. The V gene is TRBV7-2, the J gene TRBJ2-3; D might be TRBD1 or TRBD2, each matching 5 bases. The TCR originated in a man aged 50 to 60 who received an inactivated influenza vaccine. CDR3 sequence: CASSYTGPGTDTQYF. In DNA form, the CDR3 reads TGTGCCAGCAGCTACACGGGGCCAGGCACAGATACGCAGTATTTT. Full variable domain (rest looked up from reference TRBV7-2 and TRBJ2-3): GAGVSQSPSNKVTEKGKDVELRCDPISGHTALYWYRQSLGQGLEFLIYFQGNSAPDKSGLPSDRFSAERTGGSVSTLTIQRTQQEDSAVYLCASSYTGPGTDTQYFGPGTRLTVL.